These T cell receptor beta chains were read from a single sample in a study of T cell responses to AZD1222 COVID-19 vaccine. TCRdb's table, derived via immunoSEQ multiplex PCR, lists solely in-frame clones and lacks some. This table holds roughly 58,000 clones, approximately 89% found once. Sequencing used peripheral blood, obtained on day 0 of MenACWY control vaccination. Source of these receptors: an adult in good health. Each CDR3 is given with its conserved first and last residue. Each record gives: clone size, V gene, J gene, D gene, CDR3 protein, CDR3 DNA. D genes are given only for firm matches. Part of the rows lack a size; the others show once, few, many or a class for expanded clones.

>NA|TRBV12-5|TRBJ1-1|NA
CASGLDTVTEAFF
TGTGCTAGTGGTTTGGATACAGTGACTGAAGCTTTCTTT
>NA|TRBV14|TRBJ2-5|NA
CASSRGLQRQETQYF
TGTGCCAGCAGCCGAGGACTACAGAGGCAAGAGACCCAGTACTTC
>NA|TRBV6-2/TRBV6-3|TRBJ2-1|TRBD1
CASSMGQAYNEQFF
TGTGCCAGCAGTATGGGACAGGCCTACAATGAGCAGTTCTTC
>NA|TRBV6-2/TRBV6-3|TRBJ1-1|NA
CASSPLSPGLNTEAFF
TGTGCCAGCAGCCCCTTATCCCCGGGCCTGAACACTGAAGCTTTCTTT
>NA|TRBV5-1|TRBJ2-3|NA
CASGGISTDTQYF
TGCGCCAGCGGTGGGATTAGCACAGATACGCAGTATTTT
>NA|TRBV6-2/TRBV6-3|TRBJ2-3|NA
CASSYRGTTDTQYF
TGTGCCAGCAGTTACCGCGGGACCACAGATACGCAGTATTTT
>medium-sized|TRBV7-9|TRBJ2-7|NA
CASSFGSSLEQYF
TGTGCCAGCAGCTTTGGTAGCTCCCTCGAGCAGTACTTC
>NA|TRBV7-8|TRBJ1-1|NA
CASSLVGGGAEAFF
TGTGCCAGCAGCTTAGTGGGAGGCGGCGCTGAAGCTTTCTTT
>NA|TRBV10-3|TRBJ1-2|NA
CAISVPGDYGYTF
TGTGCCATCAGTGTCCCGGGGGACTATGGCTACACCTTC
>NA|TRBV6-2/TRBV6-3|TRBJ1-2|TRBD1
CASSPGTGFGYGYTF
TGTGCCAGCAGCCCCGGGACAGGGTTTGGCTATGGCTACACCTTC
>NA|TRBV24-1|TRBJ2-7|NA
CATSRRTYEQYF
TGTGCCACCAGCCGCCGGACCTACGAGCAGTACTTC
>NA|TRBV30|TRBJ2-5|TRBD2
CAWGAGGVETQYF
TGTGCCTGGGGAGCGGGAGGGGTGGAGACCCAGTACTTC
>NA|TRBV7-2|TRBJ2-7|NA
CASSSDLYEQYF
TGTGCCAGCAGCTCGGACTTGTACGAGCAGTACTTC
>NA|TRBV24-1|TRBJ2-3|NA
CATSDLLPGTGRTDTQYF
TGTGCCACCAGTGATTTGCTTCCGGGAACAGGCCGCACAGATACGCAGTATTTT
>NA|TRBV27|TRBJ2-2|NA
CASRRSGELFF
TGTGCCAGCAGGCGATCCGGGGAGCTGTTTTTT
>few|TRBV10-1|TRBJ1-1|NA
CASSEALGSTEAFF
TGCGCCAGCAGTGAGGCGTTGGGAAGCACTGAAGCTTTCTTT
>NA|TRBV12-2|TRBJ2-1|NA
CASRLEVSSSYNEQFF
TGTGCAAGTCGCTTAGAGGTCTCCAGCTCCTACAATGAGCAGTTCTTC
>NA|TRBV9|TRBJ2-6|NA
CASSARLSGANVLTF
TGTGCCAGCAGCGCCAGGCTCTCTGGGGCCAACGTCCTGACTTTC
>NA|TRBV5-1|TRBJ2-1|TRBD2
CASSFSGEYNEQFF
TGCGCCAGCAGCTTTAGCGGGGAATACAATGAGCAGTTCTTC
>NA|TRBV24-1|TRBJ2-2|TRBD1
CATSDPGQPTGELFF
TGTGCCACCAGTGATCCGGGACAGCCAACCGGGGAGCTGTTTTTT
>NA|TRBV28|TRBJ2-7|TRBD1
CASRATGQSYEQYF
TGTGCCAGCAGAGCGACGGGACAGTCCTACGAGCAGTACTTC
>NA|TRBV6-6|TRBJ2-1|TRBD2
CASSPTRHGYSGRAESEQFF
TGTGCCAGCAGCCCCACCCGACACGGTTATAGCGGGAGGGCCGAGAGTGAGCAGTTCTTC
>NA|TRBV19|TRBJ1-3|NA
CAAQGPSGNTIYF
TGTGCCGCTCAAGGGCCCTCTGGAAACACCATATATTTT
>NA|TRBV5-1|TRBJ1-3|TRBD1
CASSSSTGATGNTIYF
TGCGCCAGCAGCTCCTCGACAGGGGCGACTGGAAACACCATATATTTT
>NA|TRBV11-2|TRBJ2-5|NA
CASSSATQETQYF
TGTGCCAGCAGCTCCGCAACCCAAGAGACCCAGTACTTC
>NA|TRBV7-2|TRBJ2-7|NA
CASSFFVASYEQYF
TGTGCCAGCAGCTTTTTCGTGGCTTCCTACGAGCAGTACTTC
>NA|TRBV12-3/TRBV12-4|TRBJ1-1|NA
CASTLNGRTAFF
TGTGCCAGCACCCTAAATGGGCGGACAGCTTTCTTT
>NA|TRBV27|TRBJ1-6|NA
CASSQKRGRDSPLHF
TGTGCCAGCAGTCAAAAGCGGGGGAGGGATTCACCCCTCCACTTT
>NA|TRBV9|TRBJ2-5|NA
CASSSDGRGETQYF
TGTGCCAGCAGCTCGGACGGGCGTGGGGAGACCCAGTACTTC
>NA|TRBV12-3/TRBV12-4|TRBJ2-7|NA
CASSLREGEQYF
TGTGCCAGCAGTTTAAGGGAAGGCGAGCAGTACTTC
>NA|TRBV15|TRBJ2-7|NA
CATSRDTGGGEQYF
TGTGCCACCAGCAGAGATACTGGGGGCGGCGAGCAGTACTTC
>NA|TRBV2|TRBJ2-1|TRBD2
CASGEREGLNEQFF
TGTGCCAGCGGGGAGCGGGAGGGCCTCAATGAGCAGTTCTTC
>NA|TRBV28|TRBJ2-5|NA
CASSAGGTQYF
TGTGCCAGCAGTGCCGGGGGGACCCAGTACTTC
>once|TRBV5-6|TRBJ2-7|NA
CASSSPQWKEPYEQYF
TGTGCCAGCAGCTCTCCACAATGGAAGGAGCCCTACGAGCAGTACTTC
>NA|TRBV4-1|TRBJ1-1|TRBD1
CASSPRQGVGTEAFF
TGCGCCAGCAGCCCTCGACAGGGGGTCGGCACTGAAGCTTTCTTT
>NA|TRBV6-2/TRBV6-3|TRBJ2-5|NA
CASSGTGAGQETQYF
TGTGCCAGCAGTGGAACAGGGGCGGGACAAGAGACCCAGTACTTC
>NA|TRBV4-2|TRBJ2-7|TRBD2
CASSSAAGGPIDEQYF
TGTGCCAGCAGCTCGGCAGCGGGAGGGCCTATCGACGAGCAGTACTTC
>NA|TRBV29-1|TRBJ2-5|NA
CSVEELEGVGETQYF
TGCAGCGTTGAGGAGTTAGAGGGAGTCGGGGAGACCCAGTACTTC
>few|TRBV3-1/TRBV3-2|TRBJ1-2|NA
CASSQDISGYGYTF
TGTGCCAGCAGCCAAGATATCTCAGGCTATGGCTACACCTTC
>NA|TRBV11-3|TRBJ2-2|NA
CASSSGDHHTGELFF
TGTGCCAGCAGCTCGGGGGACCATCACACGGGGGAGCTGTTTTTT
>NA|TRBV9|TRBJ1-2|TRBD1
CASSGGDRLYSGYTF
TGTGCCAGCAGCGGAGGGGACAGACTGTATTCTGGCTACACCTTC
>NA|TRBV28|TRBJ1-5|TRBD1
CASSSVSNRGLGGQPQHF
TGTGCCAGCAGTTCCGTCTCTAACAGGGGCCTAGGAGGTCAGCCCCAGCATTTT
>once|TRBV7-2|TRBJ2-7|NA
CASSAGRDAYEQYF
TGTGCCAGCAGCGCAGGGCGAGACGCCTACGAGCAGTACTTC
>NA|TRBV28|TRBJ1-5|NA
CASSLSSVSKTQHF
TGTGCCAGCAGTTTATCTTCTGTTTCCAAGACCCAGCATTTT